This is a list of T cell receptor beta chains from one sample in a study of cytomegalovirus exposure and HLA in healthy donors. Assay used: immunoSEQ multiplex PCR; TCRdb lists only in-frame clones, some missing. The data show about 190,000 clones, with less than 90% seen just once and approximately 0.31% held by the top ten. Sequencing input: PBMCs. The receptors stem from a woman in her thirties in good health and CMV-seronegative. Both conserved end residues are part of each CDR3. The order of the fields is CDR3 length, clone size, J gene, V gene, D gene, CDR3 protein, CDR3 DNA. The D gene is left open where the match is weak. Expanded clones are given a class, and other clones once, few, many or no size at all.

len: 16; abundance: -; j_gene: TRBJ1-6; v_gene: TRBV5-1; d_gene: TRBD1; CDR3aa: CASSLGQGIFGSPLHF; CDR3nt: TGCGCCAGCAGCTTGGGACAGGGGATTTTTGGTTCACCCCTCCACTTT
len: 13; abundance: once; j_gene: TRBJ2-7; v_gene: TRBV10-1; d_gene: TRBD1; CDR3aa: CASSVGQDYEQYF; CDR3nt: TGCGCCAGCAGTGTGGGACAGGACTACGAGCAGTACTTC
len: 13; abundance: -; j_gene: TRBJ2-1; v_gene: TRBV5-6; d_gene: TRBD2; CDR3aa: CATESGGYNEQFF; CDR3nt: TGTGCCACCGAGTCGGGAGGCTACAATGAGCAGTTCTTC
len: 14; abundance: -; j_gene: TRBJ2-1; v_gene: TRBV29-1; d_gene: -; CDR3aa: CSVHRGRRFNEQFF; CDR3nt: TGCAGCGTTCACCGGGGTCGGAGATTTAATGAGCAGTTCTTC
len: 15; abundance: few; j_gene: TRBJ2-1; v_gene: TRBV6-5; d_gene: TRBD1; CDR3aa: CASSDGRTGYGEQFF; CDR3nt: TGTGCCAGCAGCGATGGCCGGACAGGGTACGGAGAGCAGTTCTTC
len: 15; abundance: few; j_gene: TRBJ2-1; v_gene: TRBV4-1; d_gene: TRBD2; CDR3aa: CASSQVVAGGNEQFF; CDR3nt: TGCGCCAGCAGCCAAGTAGTAGCGGGAGGTAATGAGCAGTTCTTC
len: 18; abundance: -; j_gene: TRBJ2-1; v_gene: TRBV12-5; d_gene: TRBD2; CDR3aa: CASGLAIPGRGVENEQFF; CDR3nt: TGTGCTAGTGGTTTGGCAATCCCTGGGCGGGGGGTGGAAAATGAGCAGTTCTTC
len: 14; abundance: -; j_gene: TRBJ1-1; v_gene: TRBV6-1; d_gene: TRBD1; CDR3aa: CASRVDRAYTEAFF; CDR3nt: TGTGCCAGCAGAGTGGACAGGGCATACACTGAAGCTTTCTTT
len: 15; abundance: -; j_gene: TRBJ1-6; v_gene: TRBV11-2; d_gene: -; CDR3aa: CASSLVADRNSPLHF; CDR3nt: TGTGCCAGCAGCTTAGTAGCGGATCGAAATTCACCCCTCCACTTT
len: 13; abundance: -; j_gene: TRBJ2-7; v_gene: TRBV27; d_gene: TRBD1; CDR3aa: CASSHAPTGGQYF; CDR3nt: TGTGCCAGCAGCCATGCCCCCACAGGGGGCCAGTACTTC
len: 15; abundance: once; j_gene: TRBJ2-7; v_gene: TRBV6-1; d_gene: TRBD2; CDR3aa: CASRERLAGRYEQYF; CDR3nt: TGTGCCAGCAGGGAGAGACTAGCGGGACGCTACGAGCAGTACTTC
len: 14; abundance: -; j_gene: TRBJ2-1; v_gene: TRBV5-1; d_gene: -; CDR3aa: CASSLTSSYNEQFF; CDR3nt: TGCGCCAGCAGCCTTACTAGCTCCTACAATGAGCAGTTCTTC
len: 13; abundance: few; j_gene: TRBJ1-5; v_gene: TRBV28; d_gene: TRBD1; CDR3aa: CASRLQGAQPQHF; CDR3nt: TGTGCCAGCAGGTTACAGGGGGCTCAGCCCCAGCATTTT
len: 16; abundance: many; j_gene: TRBJ2-1; v_gene: TRBV4-2; d_gene: -; CDR3aa: CASSHSNRSPNNEQFF; CDR3nt: TGTGCCAGCAGCCATTCAAACCGGTCCCCTAACAATGAGCAGTTCTTC
len: 14; abundance: once; j_gene: TRBJ2-3; v_gene: TRBV5-1; d_gene: -; CDR3aa: CASSLATSTDTQYF; CDR3nt: TGCGCCAGCAGCTTGGCCACATCCACAGATACGCAGTATTTT
len: 12; abundance: -; j_gene: TRBJ1-2; v_gene: TRBV18; d_gene: TRBD1; CDR3aa: CASSPDRVGYTF; CDR3nt: TGTGCCAGCTCACCCGACAGGGTTGGCTACACCTTC
len: 11; abundance: -; j_gene: TRBJ2-7; v_gene: TRBV6-1; d_gene: -; CDR3aa: CASSEPLEQYF; CDR3nt: TGTGCCAGCAGTGAACCCCTCGAGCAGTACTTC
len: 15; abundance: -; j_gene: TRBJ2-7; v_gene: TRBV6-5; d_gene: -; CDR3aa: CASSRDSSRFDEQYF; CDR3nt: TGTGCCAGCAGTCGGGACTCCTCCAGGTTCGACGAGCAGTACTTC
len: 13; abundance: -; j_gene: TRBJ2-1; v_gene: TRBV29-1; d_gene: -; CDR3aa: CSVEGRLFQEQFF; CDR3nt: TGCAGCGTTGAAGGGCGACTTTTTCAGGAGCAGTTCTTC
len: 15; abundance: -; j_gene: TRBJ2-3; v_gene: TRBV27; d_gene: -; CDR3aa: CASSTWSGRGDTQYF; CDR3nt: TGTGCCAGCAGTACGTGGTCGGGGCGGGGAGATACGCAGTATTTT
len: 16; abundance: few; j_gene: TRBJ2-1; v_gene: TRBV4-2; d_gene: TRBD2; CDR3aa: CASSQAGGSGDNEQFF; CDR3nt: TGTGCCAGCAGCCAGGCGGGCGGGAGCGGGGACAATGAGCAGTTCTTC
len: 15; abundance: -; j_gene: TRBJ2-1; v_gene: TRBV7-3; d_gene: TRBD1; CDR3aa: CASSFDRGSYNEQFF; CDR3nt: TGTGCCAGCAGCTTTGACAGGGGATCCTACAATGAGCAGTTCTTC
len: 14; abundance: -; j_gene: TRBJ1-2; v_gene: TRBV28; d_gene: TRBD1; CDR3aa: CASKRTGANYGYTF; CDR3nt: TGTGCCAGCAAAAGGACAGGGGCCAACTATGGCTACACCTTC
len: 15; abundance: -; j_gene: TRBJ1-1; v_gene: TRBV7-9; d_gene: -; CDR3aa: CASSEYLGGGFEAFF; CDR3nt: TGTGCCAGCAGCGAATATTTGGGAGGGGGTTTTGAAGCTTTCTTT
len: 14; abundance: -; j_gene: TRBJ2-2; v_gene: TRBV5-1; d_gene: -; CDR3aa: CASSLAQGTGELFF; CDR3nt: TGCGCCAGCAGCTTGGCACAGGGCACCGGGGAGCTGTTTTTT
len: 17; abundance: once; j_gene: TRBJ2-3; v_gene: TRBV28; d_gene: -; CDR3aa: CASRTRGRGPSTDTQYF; CDR3nt: TGTGCCAGCAGGACAAGGGGGCGGGGTCCTAGCACAGATACGCAGTATTTT
len: 14; abundance: -; j_gene: TRBJ1-3; v_gene: TRBV7-9; d_gene: -; CDR3aa: CASSLNRRAHTIYF; CDR3nt: TGTGCCAGCAGCTTAAATCGGAGGGCCCACACCATATATTTT
len: 16; abundance: -; j_gene: TRBJ2-7; v_gene: TRBV19; d_gene: TRBD1; CDR3aa: CASSIVGGQGGNEQYF; CDR3nt: TGTGCCAGTAGTATAGTTGGGGGACAGGGCGGCAACGAGCAGTACTTC
len: 13; abundance: -; j_gene: TRBJ1-1; v_gene: TRBV7-8; d_gene: -; CDR3aa: CASSSHGGTEAFF; CDR3nt: TGTGCCAGCAGCTCCCATGGAGGTACTGAAGCTTTCTTT
len: 19; abundance: -; j_gene: TRBJ1-6; v_gene: TRBV4-1; d_gene: -; CDR3aa: CASSLTKSAGGVDNSPLHF; CDR3nt: TGCGCCAGCAGCCTTACTAAAAGCGCGGGGGGAGTAGATAATTCACCCCTCCACTTT
len: 15; abundance: -; j_gene: TRBJ2-1; v_gene: TRBV7-3; d_gene: -; CDR3aa: CASSLGLSTYNEQFF; CDR3nt: TGTGCCAGCAGCTTGGGACTGAGCACCTACAATGAGCAGTTCTTC
len: 13; abundance: -; j_gene: TRBJ2-1; v_gene: TRBV2; d_gene: -; CDR3aa: CASTMDSHNEQFF; CDR3nt: TGTGCCAGCACTATGGACAGCCACAATGAGCAGTTCTTC
len: 15; abundance: -; j_gene: TRBJ2-5; v_gene: TRBV5-1; d_gene: -; CDR3aa: CASSWGGGGQETQYF; CDR3nt: TGCGCCAGCAGCTGGGGGGGAGGGGGCCAAGAGACCCAGTACTTC
len: 12; abundance: -; j_gene: TRBJ2-3; v_gene: TRBV6-8; d_gene: -; CDR3aa: CASSSSTDTQYF; CDR3nt: TGTGCCAGCAGTTCAAGCACAGATACGCAGTATTTT
len: 16; abundance: -; j_gene: TRBJ2-3; v_gene: TRBV11-3; d_gene: -; CDR3aa: CASSKGQWGHTDTQYF; CDR3nt: TGTGCCAGCAGCAAAGGACAGTGGGGGCACACAGATACGCAGTATTTT
len: 13; abundance: -; j_gene: TRBJ2-5; v_gene: TRBV28; d_gene: -; CDR3aa: CASRWTLGETQYF; CDR3nt: TGTGCCAGCAGGTGGACTCTAGGAGAGACCCAGTACTTC
len: 14; abundance: -; j_gene: TRBJ1-2; v_gene: TRBV29-1; d_gene: TRBD1; CDR3aa: CSVDPTGDNYGYTF; CDR3nt: TGCAGCGTTGATCCAACAGGGGATAACTATGGCTACACCTTC
len: 13; abundance: -; j_gene: TRBJ2-7; v_gene: TRBV2; d_gene: TRBD2; CDR3aa: CASRGSGRGNLYF; CDR3nt: TGTGCCAGCAGGGGATCTGGGCGGGGGAATCTGTACTTC
len: 17; abundance: -; j_gene: TRBJ2-3; v_gene: TRBV11-3; d_gene: TRBD2; CDR3aa: CASSLAGTSGRKAAQYF; CDR3nt: TGTGCCAGCAGCTTAGCCGGGACTAGCGGGAGGAAAGCCGCGCAGTATTTT
len: 16; abundance: once; j_gene: TRBJ1-2; v_gene: TRBV7-9; d_gene: -; CDR3aa: CASSLERLGALYGYTF; CDR3nt: TGTGCCAGCAGCTTAGAACGCCTGGGGGCCCTCTATGGCTACACCTTC
len: 14; abundance: -; j_gene: TRBJ1-1; v_gene: TRBV10-3; d_gene: TRBD1; CDR3aa: CAISERTGDTEAFF; CDR3nt: TGTGCCATCAGTGAGCGGACAGGGGACACTGAAGCTTTCTTT
len: 13; abundance: -; j_gene: TRBJ2-5; v_gene: TRBV7-2; d_gene: -; CDR3aa: CASSLSRQETQYF; CDR3nt: TGTGCCAGCAGCTTATCTAGACAAGAGACCCAGTACTTC
len: 18; abundance: few; j_gene: TRBJ2-3; v_gene: TRBV5-6; d_gene: TRBD1; CDR3aa: CASSAASLDRRPGDTQYF; CDR3nt: TGTGCCAGCAGCGCAGCGTCACTGGACAGGCGACCCGGAGATACGCAGTATTTT
len: 12; abundance: -; j_gene: TRBJ2-7; v_gene: TRBV5-8; d_gene: -; CDR3aa: CASSPTGNEQYF; CDR3nt: TGTGCCAGCAGCCCAACGGGAAACGAGCAGTACTTC
len: 17; abundance: -; j_gene: TRBJ2-3; v_gene: TRBV7-9; d_gene: TRBD1; CDR3aa: CASSSTLSTGDPDTQYF; CDR3nt: TGTGCCAGCAGCTCCACCCTATCAACAGGGGATCCAGATACGCAGTATTTT
len: 15; abundance: -; j_gene: TRBJ2-5; v_gene: TRBV27; d_gene: TRBD2; CDR3aa: CASSFLLAGIETQYF; CDR3nt: TGTGCCAGCAGTTTTTTACTAGCGGGAATAGAGACCCAGTACTTC
len: 16; abundance: -; j_gene: TRBJ2-2; v_gene: TRBV11-2; d_gene: TRBD1; CDR3aa: CASSKQGSGYTGELFF; CDR3nt: TGTGCCAGCAGCAAACAGGGGAGCGGATACACCGGGGAGCTGTTTTTT
len: 14; abundance: -; j_gene: TRBJ2-5; v_gene: TRBV4-2; d_gene: -; CDR3aa: CASSQSGRSETQYF; CDR3nt: TGTGCCAGCAGCCAAAGCGGCCGTTCGGAGACCCAGTACTTC
len: 15; abundance: -; j_gene: TRBJ2-2; v_gene: TRBV6-1; d_gene: -; CDR3aa: CASSEIGVNTGELFF; CDR3nt: TGTGCCAGCAGTGAAATAGGGGTGAACACCGGGGAGCTGTTTTTT
len: 15; abundance: -; j_gene: TRBJ2-2; v_gene: TRBV5-1; d_gene: TRBD1; CDR3aa: CASTRTGGYTGELFF; CDR3nt: TGCGCCAGCACGAGAACAGGGGGTTACACCGGGGAGCTGTTTTTT
len: 15; abundance: -; j_gene: TRBJ2-1; v_gene: TRBV27; d_gene: -; CDR3aa: CASSLQGTTYNEQFF; CDR3nt: TGTGCCAGCAGTTTACAGGGGACAACCTACAATGAGCAGTTCTTC
len: 14; abundance: -; j_gene: TRBJ2-4; v_gene: TRBV19; d_gene: -; CDR3aa: CASSIMGGKNIQYF; CDR3nt: TGTGCCAGTAGTATTATGGGGGGCAAAAACATTCAGTACTTC
len: 15; abundance: -; j_gene: TRBJ2-2; v_gene: TRBV5-1; d_gene: TRBD1; CDR3aa: CASSPRQGASGELFF; CDR3nt: TGCGCCAGCAGCCCTCGACAGGGGGCGTCCGGGGAGCTGTTTTTT
len: 14; abundance: -; j_gene: TRBJ1-3; v_gene: TRBV19; d_gene: -; CDR3aa: CASLDRPSGNTIYF; CDR3nt: TGTGCCAGCTTGGACAGACCCTCTGGAAACACCATATATTTT